A selection of T cell receptor beta chains follows, all from one sample in a study of cytomegalovirus exposure and HLA in healthy donors. Profiled with immunoSEQ multiplex PCR; TCRdb holds only in-frame clones, not every one. Of about 92,000 clones listed, roughly 86% are singletons. Sequenced input: PBMCs. These receptor sequences come from a woman aged 18-29 years in good health and CMV-seropositive. The CDR3 runs from the conserved cysteine through the conserved F or W. D genes are given only for firm matches. Expanded clones get a size class; other rows say once, few or many, or leave the size out.

clone_size,j_call,d_call,v_call,cdr3_nt,cdr3_aa
-,TRBJ1-2,-,TRBV27,TGTGCCAGCAGAGACAACAGGGAGAGCTACACCTTC,CASRDNRESYTF
once,TRBJ2-1,-,TRBV9,TGTGCCAGCAGCGTAGTTGGCAGTAATGAGCAGTTCTTC,CASSVVGSNEQFF
-,TRBJ2-5,-,TRBV9,TGTGCCAGCAGCTCAGATGGGACTCAGCAAGAGACCCAGTACTTC,CASSSDGTQQETQYF
-,TRBJ1-2,-,TRBV6-6,TGTGCCAGCACCCCAGGGTTTGGCTACACCTTC,CASTPGFGYTF
once,TRBJ2-3,TRBD2,TRBV5-1,TGCGCCAGCAGCTCCTTAGCGGGGGAAAGCACAGATACGCAGTATTTT,CASSSLAGESTDTQYF
-,TRBJ2-7,TRBD1,TRBV4-1,TGCGCCAGCAGCCAAGACCCCCTGGACAGGGCGGGTGCCTACGAGCAGTACTTC,CASSQDPLDRAGAYEQYF
-,TRBJ2-1,TRBD2,TRBV7-9,TGTGCCAGCAGCTTCGCGGGACTAGCGGGGAATGAGCAGTTCTTC,CASSFAGLAGNEQFF
-,TRBJ1-1,-,TRBV29-1,TGCAGCGCAGCAATCCAGCGGGGGACTGAAGCTTTCTTT,CSAAIQRGTEAFF
-,TRBJ2-1,-,TRBV6-5,TGTGCCAGCAGCCGGACTATTCTGATATACAATGAGCAGTTCTTC,CASSRTILIYNEQFF
once,TRBJ2-2,-,TRBV28,TGTGCCAGCACGGGGTCCCGCACCGGGGAGCTGTTTTTT,CASTGSRTGELFF
-,TRBJ2-7,TRBD1,TRBV6-1,TGTGCCAGCGAGGGACAGGCGTACGAGCAGTACTTC,CASEGQAYEQYF
-,TRBJ2-1,TRBD2,TRBV4-1,TGCGCCAGCAGCCAAGATCCGGCGGGGGGGTACAATGAGCAGTTCTTC,CASSQDPAGGYNEQFF
-,TRBJ1-4,TRBD1,TRBV7-7,TGTGCTAGCAGTAAGGGACAGGGTTTTGAAAAACTGTTTTTT,CASSKGQGFEKLFF
-,TRBJ2-1,TRBD1,TRBV10-1,TGCGCCAGCTCACAGGGGCTAGCCCCCTACAATGAGCAGTTCTTC,CASSQGLAPYNEQFF
-,TRBJ2-7,-,TRBV7-9,TGTGCCAGCAGCGGAGGGCCCGCGTCGGGCGAGCAGTACTTC,CASSGGPASGEQYF
-,TRBJ1-2,TRBD1,TRBV6-1,TGTGCCAGCAATCTGAGCAGGGGGTTGTATGGCTACACCTTC,CASNLSRGLYGYTF
-,TRBJ1-5,-,TRBV7-9,TGTGCCAGCAGCCTCAACGGGGGGAATCAGCCCCAGCATTTT,CASSLNGGNQPQHF
-,TRBJ2-7,-,TRBV12-5,TGTGCTAGTGGTTTGTGTCGGTACTTC,CASGLCRYF
-,TRBJ2-3,TRBD2,TRBV5-1,TGCGCCAGCAGCATAAGCGGGAGGGCCAGCGATACGCAGTATTTT,CASSISGRASDTQYF
-,TRBJ2-2,TRBD1,TRBV6-1,TGTGCCAGCAGTGAGCGGAGACAGGGGGCTTTTGGGGAGCTGTTTTTT,CASSERRQGAFGELFF
-,TRBJ2-7,-,TRBV28,TGTGCCAGCAGCCAGGGGGGACACAGCTACGAGCAGTACTTC,CASSQGGHSYEQYF
-,TRBJ1-1,-,TRBV6-4,TGTGCCAGCAGGCCCTACCCTATACCGAACACTGAAGCTTTCTTT,CASRPYPIPNTEAFF
-,TRBJ1-4,TRBD1,TRBV28,TGTGCCAGCAGGTCATCCAGGGACAGGCAAAATGAAAAACTGTTTTTT,CASRSSRDRQNEKLFF
-,TRBJ2-7,TRBD2,TRBV4-1,TGCGCCAGCAGCCTCCTTTGGGGACTAGCTCCATCCGAGCAGTACTTC,CASSLLWGLAPSEQYF
-,TRBJ2-7,TRBD1,TRBV11-2,TGTGCCAGCAGCTTTGGACAGGGCTACGAGCAGTACTTC,CASSFGQGYEQYF
once,TRBJ2-7,-,TRBV14,TGTGCCAGCAGCCAAGAATGGGGCGCGTACGAGCAGTACTTC,CASSQEWGAYEQYF
-,TRBJ1-1,-,TRBV7-9,TGTGCCAGCAGCTTGGCGGGGGTGAACACTGAAGCTTTCTTT,CASSLAGVNTEAFF
few,TRBJ1-1,-,TRBV6-6,TGTGCCAGCAGTTTTATCACGGTGAACGCTTTCTTT,CASSFITVNAFF
few,TRBJ2-2,-,TRBV11-3,TGTGCCAGCAGCGCGGGCCTATCGAACACCGGGGAGCTGTTTTTT,CASSAGLSNTGELFF
-,TRBJ2-7,-,TRBV4-1,TGCGCCAGCAGCCAAGAAGGACTACTCCAGGGGGGTGAGCAGTACTTC,CASSQEGLLQGGEQYF
-,TRBJ2-1,TRBD2,TRBV2,TGTGCCAGCAGTACACTAGCGATTACCTACAATGAGCAGTTCTTC,CASSTLAITYNEQFF
-,TRBJ2-3,-,TRBV7-3,TGTGCCAGCAGCTTAGCGGGAACTGGCACAGATACGCAGTATTTT,CASSLAGTGTDTQYF
-,TRBJ2-1,TRBD2,TRBV5-1,TGCGCCAGCAGCTCAGCGGGGGACCCCTGGGCCAATGAGCAGTTCTTC,CASSSAGDPWANEQFF
few,TRBJ1-6,TRBD1,TRBV19,TGTGCCAGTAGTATCGGGACAGGGAGTTCACCCCTCCACTTT,CASSIGTGSSPLHF
-,TRBJ1-1,TRBD1,TRBV4-1,TGCGCCAGCAGCCAAGTGGGGACAGGGGGTAGCAACACTGAAGCTTTCTTT,CASSQVGTGGSNTEAFF
-,TRBJ2-5,-,TRBV5-1,TGCGCCAGCTTCCGGGAAGCCGAGACCCAGTACTTC,CASFREAETQYF
-,TRBJ1-1,TRBD1,TRBV7-9,TGTGCCAGCAGCTTCATCGAGACAGGGCCCACTGAAGCTTTCTTT,CASSFIETGPTEAFF